Each of the 22 T cell receptor beta chains below was sequenced from the same sample in a study of T cell clonotyping in hematopoietic cell transplantation. Here immunoSEQ multiplex PCR was the method, and the copy in TCRdb shows in-frame clones only, minus some. This sample carries several thousand clones, around nine tenths of them seen once, and the ten largest clones take under 5.5%. Sequences were derived from PBMCs, sampled 100 days after allogeneic stem cell transplant. The receptors originated from a male patient aged 50 to 59 who had an allogeneic stem cell transplant from a related donor, so the T cells may come from the graft donor. Some clones in this sample may be carry-over from other donors' samples.

About this clone itself: Other nucleotide sequences in the sample specify the same CDR3. The chain combines TRBV30 with TRBJ1-1; D gene unclear. Looked up from germline, CDR1 is GTSNPN and CDR2 is SVGIG (reference sequence). This CDR3 has 12 residues. Between the trimmed V and J ends, which lost 3 bases and 7 bases, there was a span of 12 bases. The CDR3 here is CAWSRQAGEAFF. The CDR3 DNA reads TGTGCCTGGAGCCGCCAGGCAGGTGAAGCTTTCTTT.

The chain links TRBV2 to TRBJ1-2; D is undetermined. CDR3 size: 13 residues. Germline loops: CDR1 SNHLY, CDR2 FYNNEI. V was shortened by 6 bases and J by 3 bases, with 11 bases between the two germline ends. In DNA, the CDR3 is TGTGCCAGCAGGATTGACAAGGACTATGGCTACACCTTC. This translates into CASRIDKDYGYTF.

A single count supports this clone. This chain connects TRBV5-4 to TRBJ2-3; 10 nucleotides align to TRBD1. There are 14 residues in the CDR3. Germline lookup yields CDR1 SGHNT and CDR2 YYREEE (reference sequence). J lost 5 bases, V lost 3 bases, and 3 bases had no gene match. This CDR3 reads CASSYWDRGDTQYF. The CDR3 nucleotides are TGTGCCAGCAGCTACTGGGACAGGGGAGATACGCAGTATTTT.

V and J are TRBV9 and TRBJ1-1; no definite D call. The V gene's germline CDR1 is SGDLS and CDR2 YYNGEE. The germline V and J ends were trimmed by 0 bases and 5 bases, with 5 bases remaining between them. The CDR3 is 12 residues long. The CDR3 DNA reads TGTGCCAGCAGCGTAGATAATACTGAAGCTTTCTTT. It specifies CASSVDNTEAFF. The variable domain in full, with the rest retrieved from reference TRBV9 and TRBJ1-1, is DSGVTQTPKHLITATGQRVTLRCSPRSGDLSVYWYQQSLDQGLQFLIQYYNGEERAKGNILERFSAQQFPDLHSELNLSSLELGDSALYFCASSVDNTEAFFGQGTRLTVV.

This chain links TRBV19 with TRBJ1-3, with a weak D call TRBD1 (5 bases). The V end was cut by 3 bases, the J end by 2 bases, with 11 bases between. CDR3 length: 15 residues. CDR1 is LNHDA and CDR2 is SQIVND in the germline V gene (reference sequence). CDR3 amino acids: CASSMRGLAGNTIYF. In nucleotides, the CDR3 is TGTGCCAGTAGTATGAGGGGTCTGGCTGGAAACACCATATATTTT.

The table lists this clone with a count of one. The gene calls are TRBV2 and TRBJ2-7, with D unresolved. V was pared by 7 bases and J by 6 bases, with 10 bases between. This CDR3 is built from 11 residues. Germline lookup yields CDR1 SNHLY and CDR2 FYNNEI. The CDR3 here is CASKEDSEQYF. In DNA, the CDR3 is TGTGCCAGCAAGGAAGACTCCGAGCAGTACTTC.

The gene calls are TRBV29-1 and TRBJ2-7; 12 bases fit TRBD2. The V gene end was trimmed by 0 bases and the J gene end by 2 bases; junction bases not matched to a gene: 5. Germline loops: CDR1 SQVTM, CDR2 ANQGSEA. The CDR3 is 16 amino acids. The CDR3 sequence: CSVEDSLAGGAYEQYF. The CDR3 DNA is TGCAGCGTTGAAGACTCCCTAGCGGGAGGGGCCTACGAGCAGTACTTC.

The CDR3, as DNA: TGTGCCTGGAAGCCTGGGAGGCAAGGAAACACCATATATTTT. Encoded protein: CAWKPGRQGNTIYF. The chain couples TRBV30 to TRBJ1-3; no clear D gene. The V and J ends lost 4 bases and 4 bases respectively, with 14 bases between them. The CDR3 is 14 residues long. CDR1 GTSNPN and CDR2 SVGIG come from the germline V gene (reference sequence). Supplemented by reference TRBV30 and TRBJ1-3, the full variable domain reads SQTIHQWPATLVQPVGSPLSLECTVEGTSNPNLYWYRQAAGRGLQLLFYSVGIGQISSEVPQNLSASRPQDRQFILSSKKLLLSDSGFYLCAWKPGRQGNTIYFGEGSWLTVV.

The V and J genes are TRBV25-1 and TRBJ1-3; no definite D call. The CDR3 sequence is 16 residues long. Germline loops: CDR1 MGHDK, CDR2 SYGVNS. Deletions cut 3 bases from V and 0 bases from J, with 12 bases between. Here the CDR3 reads CASSDLQTSSGNTIYF. The CDR3 bases are TGTGCCAGCAGTGACTTGCAGACAAGCTCTGGAAACACCATATATTTT.

The gene calls are TRBV27 and TRBJ2-1; 10 nucleotides align to TRBD2. There are 17 residues in the CDR3. Germline assignment: CDR1 MNHEY and CDR2 SMNVEV (reference sequence). After removal of 4 bases from V and 0 bases from J, the junction contained 6 bases not matched to a gene. CDR3 bases: TGTGCCAGCAGTTCGCCGACTAGCGGGCCCTCCTACAATGAGCAGTTCTTC. Protein product: CASSSPTSGPSYNEQFF.

This clone occurred a few times. Sequence at one end of the junction differs from germline and may be a read error. The chain combines TRBV19 with TRBJ1-2; 8 nucleotides align to TRBD1. Per the germline V gene, CDR1 is LNHDA and CDR2 is SQIVND (reference sequence). The CDR3 totals 14 residues. CDR3 bases: TGTGCCAGTAGTGTCATTGGACAGGGAGGGAAGGCGTGGTTC. Protein sequence: CASSVIGQGGKAWF.

The genes are TRBV6-5 and TRBJ2-7; D perhaps matches TRBD1 (6 bases). V was clipped by 5 bases and J by 3 bases, with 14 bases between them. The CDR3 is 14 amino acids. The germline gives CDR1 MNHEY, CDR2 SVGAGI. CDR3 in amino acids: CASSVQGGSYEQYF. The CDR3 DNA follows: TGTGCCAGCAGTGTACAGGGTGGGAGCTACGAGCAGTACTTC.

The chain joins TRBV28 to TRBJ2-1; possibly TRBD2 for D (7 bases). Germline CDR1 and CDR2: MDHEN and SYDVKM. CDR3 length: 12 amino acids. Trimming took off 8 bases at V and 7 bases at J, with 12 bases between the two ends. The CDR3, as DNA: TGTGCCAGCTTCGGGGGGCGGAATGAGCAGTTCTTC. The encoded protein is CASFGGRNEQFF.

V and J are TRBV10-3 and TRBJ1-5; no firm D call. V lost 2 bases and J lost 0, with 8 bases in between. CDR3 length equals 15 residues. Looked up from germline, CDR1 is ENHRY and CDR2 is SYGVKD. The CDR3 region is CAISENGYSNQPQHF. The CDR3 DNA follows: TGTGCCATCAGTGAGAACGGGTATAGCAATCAGCCCCAGCATTTT.

The chain has TRBV7-9 and TRBJ1-1; no clear D. The CDR3 extends over 11 amino acids. CDR1 SEHNR and CDR2 FQNEAQ come from the germline V gene (reference sequence). The V end lost 1 base, the J end lost 8 bases, and 5 bases lay between the germline ends. For the CDR3, the DNA is TGTGCCAGCAGCTTAGGTTGGGAAGCTTTCTTT. Translating gives CASSLGWEAFF. Looking up the rest from reference TRBV7-9 and TRBJ1-1 gives the full variable domain: DTGVSQNPRHKITKRGQNVTFRCDPISEHNRLYWYRQTLGQGPEFLTYFQNEAQLEKSRLLSDRFSAERPKGSFSTLEIQRTEQGDSAMYLCASSLGWEAFFGQGTRLTVV.

V gene TRBV6-5 combines with J gene TRBJ2-1; 7 nucleotides match TRBD2. Germline V gene lookup returns CDR1 MNHEY and CDR2 SVGAGI. This CDR3 spans 14 amino acids. The V and J ends lost 2 bases and 6 bases, in that order; junction bases with no gene match: 4. The CDR3 sequence is CASSYQRLANEQFF. CDR3 bases: TGTGCCAGCAGTTACCAGCGACTAGCCAATGAGCAGTTCTTC.

The rearrangement links TRBV2 to TRBJ1-5; D is undetermined. CDR3 length equals 14 residues. The V gene lost 8 bases and the J gene lost 4 bases, with 15 bases spanning the gap. Germline assignment: CDR1 SNHLY and CDR2 FYNNEI. The CDR3, as DNA: TGTGCCAGCGGACCGGTGGGGTCGAATCAGCCCCAGCATTTT. Translated, it gives CASGPVGSNQPQHF.

This rearrangement joins TRBV5-8 to TRBJ1-5, with D possibly being TRBD1 (5 bases). From germline, CDR1 is SGHTS and CDR2 YDEGEE. V lost 5 bases and J lost 10, with 19 bases in between. CDR3 size: 14 residues. CDR3 nucleotide sequence: TGTGCCAGCAGTCCGGGACTCCCAACCCAACCCCAGCATTTT. It codes for CASSPGLPTQPQHF. The whole variable domain, remainder taken from reference TRBV5-8 and TRBJ1-5, is EAGVTQSPTHLIKTRGQQATLRCSPISGHTSVYWYQQALGLGLQFLLWYDEGEERNRGNFPPRFSGRQFPNYSSELNVNALELEDSALYLCASSPGLPTQPQHFGDGTRLSIL.

The chain carries TRBV5-5 and TRBJ1-1; D is undetermined. CDR1 and CDR2 from the germline V gene are SGHKS and YYEKEE (reference sequence). The CDR3 is 14 amino acids. Trimming pared 2 bases from V and 3 bases from J, leaving 11 bases between. The CDR3 loop is CASSFRGKDTEAFF. CDR3 bases: TGTGCCAGCAGCTTTAGAGGGAAGGACACTGAAGCTTTCTTT.

The gene calls are TRBV6-5 and TRBJ2-7; TRBD1 or TRBD2 may be the D gene (5 bases each). The CDR3 loop spans 14 amino acids. The V end lost 7 bases, the J end lost 6 bases, and 19 bases lay between the germline ends. Germline loops: CDR1 MNHEY, CDR2 SVGAGI. This CDR3 reads CASTPPGRVAEQYF. CDR3 DNA sequence: TGTGCCAGCACCCCGCCGGGGCGAGTTGCCGAGCAGTACTTC.

The chain is built from TRBV4-3 and TRBJ1-3; the D is unclear. The ends were cut back, 0 bases at V and 0 bases at J, with 9 bases in the middle. The CDR3 runs 16 residues. Germline V gene lookup returns CDR1 LGHNA and CDR2 YSLEER. The CDR3 DNA sequence: TGCGCCAGCAGCCAAGATGGGCCGAGCTCTGGAAACACCATATATTTT. It translates to CASSQDGPSSGNTIYF.

This clone was counted a single time. The chain links TRBV30 to TRBJ1-1; a weak D match, TRBD1 (5 bases). CDR1 and CDR2 (germline): GTSNPN, SVGIG (reference sequence). V lost 7 bases and J lost 2, with 20 bases in between. CDR3 size: 15 residues. The DNA of the CDR3 is TGTGCCTTTACCCTGGGGCCAGAACATAACACTGAAGCTTTCTTT. This sequence encodes CAFTLGPEHNTEAFF.